A selection of T cell receptor beta chains follows, all from one sample in a study of OX40 agonist ivuxolimab in advanced cancers. Some clones are missing from TCRdb's copy, which holds only in-frame ones; the method was immunoSEQ multiplex PCR. This table has under 100,000 clones, 89% appearing once. The sample was CD4+ or CD8+ T cells sorted from blood, taken in a trial of the OX40 agonist ivuxolimab. These receptors came from an adult with an advanced solid tumor such as melanoma, head and neck, liver or kidney cancer. The CDR3 runs from the conserved cysteine through the conserved F or W.

V,J,length,CDR3
TRBV5-1,TRBJ2-1,14,CASSLEAGFDEQFF
TRBV7-2,TRBJ1-2,12,CASSQTHYGYTF
TRBV6-5,TRBJ1-4,13,CASGRNPNEKLFF
TRBV5-5,TRBJ2-1,17,CASSLIPIGSSYNEQFF
TRBV11-1,TRBJ1-2,15,CASSPEGGINYGYTF
TRBV15,TRBJ1-2,14,CATSRDIEGVRYTF
TRBV28,TRBJ1-1,12,CASSDRDTEAFF
TRBV15,TRBJ2-5,13,CATSRGGDETQYF
TRBV7-2,TRBJ2-5,16,CASSLKQGGFQETQYF
TRBV2,TRBJ2-7,13,CASSETTPGQSIF
TRBV14,TRBJ2-5,14,CASSRPGNQETQYF
TRBV4-3,TRBJ2-3,15,CASSRREAYTDTQYF
TRBV11-1,TRBJ2-7,12,CASSPNRDEQYF
TRBV29-1,TRBJ1-6,13,CSVGQGYNSPLHF